This entry lists 10 T cell receptor beta chains sequenced from one sample in a study of graft-versus-host responses after intestinal transplantation (dated by TCRdb to 2020 to 2022). Libraries were built with the immunoSEQ multiplex PCR assay. This immuneACCESS table, as held by TCRdb, lists in-frame sequences with V and J called but not all clones. Of the missing ones, under half trace to an unresolved V gene in checked studies; the others have no known cause. Counted in this sample were around 26,000 clones; roughly 94% of them appeared once. The ten largest account for about 0.55% of the sample. Sequencing was performed on PBMCs, taken 156 days after intestinal transplant. The receptors come from a human patient who received an intestinal transplant, so some T cells may come from the graft donor.

The CDR3 nucleotides are TGTGCCAGCAGCTTCGGTCGTGCCGCCGGGACAGGGGCGAGCGAGCAGTACTTC. Its protein is CASSFGRAAGTGASEQYF. The gene calls are TRBV11-3 and TRBJ2-7; TRBD1 agrees at 10 bases. Germline assignment: CDR1 SGHNT and CDR2 YENEEA. Trimming took 3 bases from V and 6 from J; bases not matched to a gene: 17. The CDR3 is 18 residues long. Full variable domain (rest looked up from reference TRBV11-3 and TRBJ2-7): EAGVVQSPRYKIIEKKQPVAFWCNPISGHNTLYWYLQNLGQGPELLIRYENEEAVDDSQLPKDRFSAERLKGVDSTLKIQPAELGDSAVYLCASSFGRAAGTGASEQYFGPGTRLTVT.

In the case of this clone: Additional DNA sequences in this sample encode the identical CDR3. The gene calls are TRBV5-3 and TRBJ1-5; TRBD1 agrees at 10 bases. TRBV5-3 is given ORF status, its function remaining uncertain. The CDR3 is 18 residues long. Germline trimming cut 4 bases from V and 7 bases from J; bases unmatched to any gene: 17. This CDR3 is CARSGRLGTGVRWQPQHF. In DNA form, the CDR3 reads TGTGCCAGAAGCGGACGACTCGGGACAGGGGTTCGTTGGCAGCCCCAGCATTTT.

V is TRBV7-2 and J is TRBJ2-2; 9 nucleotides line up with TRBD2. Germline V gives CDR1 SGHTA, CDR2 FQGNSA. The CDR3 is made up of 16 amino acids. After removal of 2 bases from V and 7 bases from J, the junction contained 8 bases not matched to a gene. DNA for the CDR3: TGTGCCAGCAGCTTATTTCTGGCGGGAGGGGACGGGGAGCTGTTTTTT. Translating it yields CASSLFLAGGDGELFF. The full variable domain, completed using reference TRBV7-2 and TRBJ2-2, is GAGVSQSPSNKVTEKGKDVELRCDPISGHTALYWYRQSLGQGLEFLIYFQGNSAPDKSGLPSDRFSAERTGGSVSTLTIQRTQQEDSAVYLCASSLFLAGGDGELFFGEGSRLTVL.

A single count supports this clone. The CDR3 DNA follows: TGTGCCAGCAGTTTATTTCCCGCGGGAGTTCCCGACGAGCAGTACTTC. Its translation is CASSLFPAGVPDEQYF. The rearrangement uses TRBV28 and TRBJ2-7; 7 bases align to TRBD2. V shed 1 base and J 5 bases; nucleotides not matched to a gene: 11. Germline V gives CDR1 MDHEN, CDR2 SYDVKM. The CDR3 has 16 amino acids.

This clone came up once. The chain employs TRBV30 and TRBJ2-7; TRBD1 matches at 7 bases. Per germline, CDR1 GTSNPN and CDR2 SVGIG (reference sequence). Germline trimming cut 3 bases from V and 0 bases from J; bases unmatched to any gene: 2. This CDR3 has 13 residues. CDR3 sequence (DNA): TGTGCCTGGAGGGGACAGCTCTCCTACGAGCAGTACTTC. Translating it yields CAWRGQLSYEQYF.

CDR3 sequence reads: CAWSDSSYEQYF. The CDR3 DNA is TGTGCCTGGAGTGACAGCTCCTACGAGCAGTACTTC. J is TRBJ2-7 and V is TRBV30, with D hard to call. V gave up 1 base and J gave up 0 bases, with 4 bases separating them. Looked up from germline, CDR1 is GTSNPN and CDR2 is SVGIG (reference sequence). This CDR3 contains 12 residues.

The chain couples TRBV9 to TRBJ1-2; D is unresolved. The V gene's germline CDR1 is SGDLS and CDR2 YYNGEE. The CDR3 spans 16 residues. V lost 6 bases and J lost 4, with 22 bases in between. The CDR3 coding sequence is TGTGCCAGCACGTATGCGTGCTCAAGAAAGGCCTATGGCTACACCTTC. Its protein is CASTYACSRKAYGYTF. The whole variable domain, filled in from reference TRBV9 and TRBJ1-2, reads DSGVTQTPKHLITATGQRVTLRCSPRSGDLSVYWYQQSLDQGLQFLIQYYNGEERAKGNILERFSAQQFPDLHSELNLSSLELGDSALYFCASTYACSRKAYGYTFGSGTRLTVV.

This clone came up once. This chain links TRBV11-2 with TRBJ2-7; tentatively, D is TRBD1 (7 bases). The CDR3 extends over 16 amino acids. Trimming removed 4 bases at V and 3 bases at J, with 19 bases between. Looked up from germline, CDR1 is SGHAT and CDR2 is FQNNGV. CDR3 loop: CASSWGAGQLLYEQYF. As DNA, the CDR3 is TGTGCCAGCAGCTGGGGGGCGGGACAGCTACTCTACGAGCAGTACTTC.

V gene TRBV6-1 combines with J gene TRBJ2-2; a weak D match, TRBD2 (7 bases). The V gene's germline CDR1 is MNHNS and CDR2 SASEGT. V lost 0 bases and J lost 0, with 17 bases in between. The CDR3 runs to 19 residues. The DNA of the CDR3 is TGTGCCAGCAGTGAAGCCCGAACAGGGACTATAACGAACACCGGGGAGCTGTTTTTT. The encoded protein is CASSEARTGTITNTGELFF.

This clone was recorded once. The chain carries TRBV11-3 and TRBJ2-3, with D possibly TRBD1 on 5 matching bases. CDR3 size: 17 residues. V was trimmed by 5 bases and J by 2 bases, leaving 20 bases between them. In germline, CDR1 is SGHNT, CDR2 YENEEA. CDR3 residues: CASSQRLGAGFTDTQYF. The CDR3 DNA sequence: TGTGCCAGCAGCCAGCGCTTAGGGGCAGGGTTCACAGATACGCAGTATTTT.